The 32 T cell receptor beta chains given below trace back to one sample, sequenced in a study of T cell responses to AZD1222 COVID-19 vaccine. Produced via immunoSEQ multiplex PCR; TCRdb's table is partial and in-frame only. The sample consists of roughly 150,000 clones, about nine tenths of them appearing once. Sequencing was performed on peripheral blood, taken 28 days after the second AZD1222 dose. Receptors originate from an adult who received the AZD1222 COVID-19 vaccine.

The rearrangement links TRBV6-6 to TRBJ2-5; tentatively, D is TRBD2 (5 bases). Looked up from germline, CDR1 is MNHNY and CDR2 is SVGAGI (reference sequence). V lost 2 bases, J lost 4 bases, and 11 bases lay in between. The CDR3 has 14 amino acids. CDR3 nucleotide sequence: TGTGCCAGCAGTTACCCTTCTAGCAGAGAGACCCAGTACTTC. Translating gives CASSYPSSRETQYF.

Notes on this clone: Its ends do not fully match the called genes, so a read error is possible. V and J are TRBV24-1 and TRBJ1-5; D unclear. Per germline, CDR1 KGHDR and CDR2 SFDVKD. CDR3 length equals 14 residues. Here the CDR3 DNA reads TGTGCCACCAGTGGTTTGGGGAATGGTCAGCCCCAGCATTTT. Encoded protein: CATSGLGNGQPQHF.

With regard to this clone: Other DNA sequences within the sample encode an identical CDR3. The rearrangement joins TRBV28 to TRBJ1-1, with D maybe TRBD1 (6 bases). The length of the CDR3 is 13 residues. Per germline, CDR1 MDHEN and CDR2 SYDVKM. With 5 bases removed from V and 0 bases from J, the gap between germline ends came to 7 bases. CDR3 amino acids: CASSGQLNTEAFF. The CDR3 nucleotides are TGTGCCAGCAGTGGACAGTTGAACACTGAAGCTTTCTTT.

This clone was counted only a few times. The gene calls are TRBV3-1 (or the pseudogene TRBV3-2) and TRBJ1-5; D ambiguous. Germline V gene data show CDR1 as LGHDT and CDR2 as YNNKEL (reference sequence). The CDR3 covers 13 residues. The germline V and J ends were trimmed by 0 bases and 5 bases, with 5 bases remaining between them. The CDR3 nucleotides read TGTGCCAGCAGCCAAGATAAGGATCAGCCCCAGCATTTT. Translation gives CASSQDKDQPQHF.

The chain couples TRBV5-1 to TRBJ2-2, with a tentative D call TRBD1 (5 bases). Trimming removed 5 bases from V and 7 bases from J, with 12 bases in between. This CDR3 spans 13 amino acids. Germline assignment: CDR1 SGHRS and CDR2 YFSETQ. The CDR3 loop reads CASSPQGNGELFF. The DNA of the CDR3 is TGCGCCAGCAGTCCGCAGGGAAACGGGGAGCTGTTTTTT.

In this sample, this clone turned up a few times. This chain links TRBV6-4 with TRBJ2-2; 8 bases match TRBD1. Germline V gene lookup returns CDR1 MRHNA and CDR2 SNTAGT. The CDR3 runs to 14 residues. Unmatched junction bases numbered 6, after V lost 6 bases and J lost 6 bases. DNA of the CDR3: TGTGCCAGCAGACGGACAGGGCTGGCCGGGGAGCTGTTTTTT. Its translation is CASRRTGLAGELFF.

The chain joins TRBV9 to TRBJ2-7; a possible D gene is TRBD1 (6 bases). The germline V and J ends were trimmed by 1 base and 2 bases, with 13 bases remaining between them. CDR1 SGDLS and CDR2 YYNGEE come from the germline V gene. This CDR3 has 15 residues. CDR3 bases: TGTGCCAGCAGCGTAAGCTCCGCAGGGGCCTACGAGCAGTACTTC. Translated, it gives CASSVSSAGAYEQYF.

The chain combines TRBV6-5 with TRBJ2-7; D is perhaps TRBD1 or TRBD2 (6 bases each). V lost 3 bases, J lost 7 bases, and 13 bases lay in between. There are 13 residues in the CDR3. The V gene's germline CDR1 is MNHEY and CDR2 SVGAGI. DNA for the CDR3: TGTGCCAGCAGTTATGAGGGGGGTCGTGAGCAGTACTTC. This encodes CASSYEGGREQYF.

This clone was recorded only once. The J gene is TRBJ2-5, the V gene TRBV4-3; D may correspond to TRBD1 or TRBD2 (6 bases each). Between the trimmed V and J ends, which lost 1 base and 5 bases, there was a span of 23 bases. The CDR3 extends over 18 amino acids. The V gene's germline CDR1 is LGHNA and CDR2 YSLEER. The CDR3 protein is CASSQVHWDVEGDETQYF. In DNA form, the CDR3 reads TGCGCCAGCAGCCAAGTCCACTGGGACGTGGAGGGGGATGAGACCCAGTACTTC.

This clone showed up just once. This rearrangement joins TRBV3-1 (or the pseudogene TRBV3-2) to TRBJ2-1; D is possibly TRBD1 or TRBD2 (5 bases each). CDR1 and CDR2 from the germline V gene are LGHDT and YNNKEL (reference sequence). The CDR3 has 17 residues. Trimming stripped 5 bases from V and 6 bases from J, with 23 bases between. CDR3 in DNA: TGTGCCAGCAGCTCCCTCCAGCGGTTAATTGGGGGCAATGAGCAGTTCTTC. It encodes CASSSLQRLIGGNEQFF.

The gene calls are TRBV5-4 and TRBJ2-3, with TRBD1 identical over 8 bases. This CDR3 region has 17 residues. J was trimmed by 1 base and V by 4 bases; bases with no gene match: 11. CDR1 is SGHNT and CDR2 is YYREEE in the germline V gene (reference sequence). DNA of the CDR3: TGTGCCAGCAGCACCCGAGACAGGGGCTGGGGCACAGATACGCAGTATTTT. Translation: CASSTRDRGWGTDTQYF. The entire variable domain, with the rest obtained from reference TRBV5-4 and TRBJ2-3, is as follows: ETGVTQSPTHLIKTRGQQVTLRCSSQSGHNTVSWYQQALGQGPQFIFQYYREEENGRGNFPPRFSGLQFPNYSSELNVNALELDDSALYLCASSTRDRGWGTDTQYFGPGTRLTVL.

This clone was counted once. The chain joins TRBV6-2 or TRBV6-3 to TRBJ1-6, with D perhaps TRBD1 (5 bases). This CDR3 has 14 residues. CDR1 is MNHEY and CDR2 is SVGEGT in the germline V gene. V shed 4 bases and J shed 6 bases, with 10 bases lying between them. This CDR3 reads CASSLTTVNSPLHF. CDR3 DNA: TGTGCCAGCAGTTTGACGACAGTTAATTCACCCCTCCACTTT.

This rearrangement joins TRBV29-1 to TRBJ1-3; TRBD1 is a possible D gene (5 bases). The CDR3 loop spans 12 amino acids. Germline assignment: CDR1 SQVTM and CDR2 ANQGSEA. The V gene lost 7 bases and the J gene lost 6 bases, with 13 bases spanning the gap. CDR3 DNA: TGCAGCGCTGGGGAGGGGCCAAACACCATATATTTT. Residues: CSAGEGPNTIYF. The whole variable domain, remainder taken from reference TRBV29-1 and TRBJ1-3, is SAVISQKPSRDICQRGTSLTIQCQVDSQVTMMFWYRQQPGQSLTLIATANQGSEATYESGFVIDKFPISRPNLTFSTLTVSNMSPEDSSIYLCSAGEGPNTIYFGEGSWLTVV.

This chain connects TRBV6-2 or TRBV6-3 to TRBJ2-2; D might be TRBD2 (5 bases). CDR1 and CDR2 (germline): MNHEY, SVGEGT. The V gene lost 4 bases and the J gene lost 0 bases, with 9 bases spanning the gap. The CDR3 totals 15 residues. The CDR3 DNA reads as TGTGCCAGCAGTTTAAGAGCGGCGAACACCGGGGAGCTGTTTTTT. It codes for CASSLRAANTGELFF.

V is TRBV11-2 and J is TRBJ1-1; 7 bases agree with TRBD1. Germline values: CDR1 SGHAT, CDR2 FQNNGV. After removal of 6 bases from V and 6 bases from J, the junction contained 10 bases not matched to a gene. The CDR3 runs to 14 residues. The CDR3 here is CASRPITQGAEAFF. Here the CDR3 DNA reads TGTGCCAGCAGACCGATAACCCAGGGGGCTGAAGCTTTCTTT.

The gene calls are TRBV6-5 and TRBJ2-6, with D perhaps being TRBD1 or TRBD2 (5 bases each). The CDR3 runs 15 residues. The germline CDR1 and CDR2 sequences are MNHEY and SVGAGI. The germline V and J ends were trimmed by 2 bases and 4 bases, with 9 bases remaining between them. The CDR3 region is CASSYEGTGANVLTF. The CDR3 DNA is TGTGCCAGCAGTTACGAGGGGACCGGGGCCAACGTCCTGACTTTC.

The chain combines TRBV19 with TRBJ1-5; weak D call: TRBD1 (5 bases). This CDR3 region has 15 residues. Per the germline V gene, CDR1 is LNHDA and CDR2 is SQIVND (reference sequence). Between the trimmed V and J ends, which lost 10 bases and 5 bases, there was a span of 21 bases. The CDR3 DNA follows: TGTGCCACTCAAAGCGAGGAGGGGAGGGATCAGCCCCAGCATTTT. The encoded protein is CATQSEEGRDQPQHF.

This CDR3 reads CASRLTDTQYF. CDR3 nucleotide sequence: TGTGCCAGCAGACTCACAGATACGCAGTATTTT. V usage is TRBV7-2 and J usage is TRBJ2-3; D remains ambiguous. V was shortened by 6 bases and J by 2 bases, with 3 bases between the two germline ends. The germline V gene has CDR1 SGHTA and CDR2 FQGNSA. This CDR3 is built from 11 residues.

In DNA form, the CDR3 reads TGTGCCTGGAGTGTAGTTATGGAGGGCTACACCTTC. Translated, it gives CAWSVVMEGYTF. This sequence joins TRBV30 and TRBJ1-2, with D uncertain. V shed 0 bases and J shed 8 bases, with 10 bases lying between them. The CDR3 contains 12 residues. Germline V lookup: CDR1 GTSNPN, CDR2 SVGIG (reference sequence).

The chain carries TRBV14 and TRBJ2-5, with 11 bases identical to TRBD1. Germline lookup yields CDR1 SGHDN and CDR2 FVKESK. Trimming took 0 bases from V and 5 from J; bases not matched to a gene: 8. The CDR3 covers 17 residues. CDR3 sequence: CASSQEGTGGIRETQYF. The DNA for the CDR3 is TGTGCCAGCAGCCAAGAAGGGACAGGGGGTATTCGGGAGACCCAGTACTTC.

The rearrangement links TRBV18 to TRBJ2-7; the D is unclear. Trimming cost V 3 bases and J 7 bases, with 13 bases left between them. The germline V gene encodes CDR1 KGHSH and CDR2 LQKENI. CDR3 length equals 13 residues. The CDR3 nucleotides are TGTGCCAGCTCACCGGGTTTGAGTGCTGAGCAGTACTTC. Translated: CASSPGLSAEQYF.

V and J are TRBV18 and TRBJ1-3; no reliable D call. The V gene lost 3 bases and the J gene lost 1 base, with 10 bases spanning the gap. The CDR3 is 15 amino acids. Germline loops: CDR1 KGHSH, CDR2 LQKENI. The CDR3 loop reads CASSPQEGSGNTIYF. The DNA of the CDR3 is TGTGCCAGCTCACCGCAAGAGGGTTCTGGAAACACCATATATTTT.

The gene calls are TRBV29-1 and TRBJ2-1; D uncertain. Trimming shortened V by 2 bases and J by 10 bases, and 9 bases separated the two germline ends. CDR1 SQVTM and CDR2 ANQGSEA come from the germline V gene. The CDR3 is 11 residues long. This CDR3 is CSVESHPEQFF. As DNA, the CDR3 is TGCAGCGTTGAAAGTCACCCCGAGCAGTTCTTC.

The chain links TRBV24-1 to TRBJ2-3; D is unclear. The CDR3 extends over 12 amino acids. The V end was cut by 3 bases, the J end by 9 bases, with 9 bases between. Germline CDR1 KGHDR, CDR2 SFDVKD. CDR3 DNA: TGTGCCACCAGTGATATCGTTGGGACGCAGTATTTT. It specifies CATSDIVGTQYF.

This chain links TRBV28 with TRBJ1-6, with 7 bases identical to TRBD1. This CDR3 is built from 16 residues. V gave up 4 bases and J gave up 9 bases; unmatched junction bases: 12. CDR1 and CDR2 (germline): MDHEN, SYDVKM. CDR3 protein: CASSYVSGTGASPLHF. CDR3 in DNA: TGTGCCAGCAGTTACGTGTCCGGAACAGGGGCTTCACCCCTCCACTTT.

J is TRBJ2-1 and V is TRBV5-1; TRBD1 agrees at 7 bases. Germline CDR1 and CDR2: SGHRS and YFSETQ. The CDR3 extends over 13 amino acids. V was pared by 3 bases and J by 10 bases, with 7 bases of the junction left unmatched. In DNA form, the CDR3 reads TGCGCCAGCAGCTGGGGAACAGGGGAAGAGCAGTTCTTC. Translated, it gives CASSWGTGEEQFF.

The gene calls are TRBV12-3 or TRBV12-4 and TRBJ1-1; no firm D call. The CDR3 has 13 residues. V was clipped by 3 bases and J by 5 bases, with 10 bases between them. CDR3 nucleotide sequence: TGTGCCAGCAGTTTTTCAGACGTTACTGAAGCTTTCTTT. It codes for CASSFSDVTEAFF.

The genes are TRBV7-2 and TRBJ1-2; D not certain. Germline V lookup: CDR1 SGHTA, CDR2 FQGNSA. With 5 bases removed from V and 1 base from J, the gap between germline ends came to 11 bases. CDR3 length: 14 amino acids. CDR3 in DNA: TGTGCCAGCAGCCCCGCCCCGTTTAACTATGGCTACACCTTC. This codes for CASSPAPFNYGYTF.

V is TRBV10-1 and J is TRBJ1-3, with D possibly matching TRBD1 (6 bases). Germline V gives CDR1 WNHNN, CDR2 SYGVQD (reference sequence). The length of the CDR3 is 14 residues. Trimming pared 7 bases from V and 0 bases from J, leaving 10 bases between. The CDR3 bases are TGCGCCAGCATCCACAGGGACTCTGGAAACACCATATATTTT. Translating gives CASIHRDSGNTIYF.

This clone was observed a handful of times. The V and J genes are TRBV28 and TRBJ2-7, with a tentative D call TRBD2 (6 bases). Germline CDR1 reads MDHEN; CDR2 reads SYDVKM. The CDR3 loop spans 17 amino acids. The germline V and J ends were trimmed by 3 bases and 1 base, with 19 bases remaining between them. The CDR3 coding sequence is TGTGCCAGCAGTTTTCATCTGGAGGGGACGCATTCCTACGAGCAGTACTTC. Protein sequence: CASSFHLEGTHSYEQYF.

This clone came up a few times. The chain joins TRBV7-9 to TRBJ2-5; no definite D call. The CDR3 loop spans 14 amino acids. With 5 bases removed from V and 2 bases from J, the gap between germline ends came to 12 bases. Germline CDR1 is SEHNR and CDR2 is FQNEAQ (reference sequence). Here the CDR3 DNA reads TGTGCCAGCAGCCCGCTGTGGGGTCAAGAGACCCAGTACTTC. It is translated as CASSPLWGQETQYF.

CDR3 in DNA: TGTGCCAGCAGCCCCGCCACAGGGTATGGCTACACCTTC. Translating it yields CASSPATGYGYTF. The chain recombines TRBV11-2 with TRBJ1-2; a weak D match, TRBD1 (6 bases). Germline assignment: CDR1 SGHAT and CDR2 FQNNGV. Trimming shortened V by 5 bases and J by 5 bases, and 12 bases separated the two germline ends. This CDR3 contains 13 residues.